Following are 19 T cell receptor beta chains from one sample sequenced in a study of STAT5B mutations in CD4+ large granular lymphocyte leukemia. Some clones are missing from TCRdb's copy, which holds only in-frame ones; the method was immunoSEQ multiplex PCR. The table lists roughly 30,000 clones, around 90% of them singletons. The sample comprised CD4+ T cells from blood buffy coats. The receptors come from a human donor in good health.

The CDR3 protein is CATSLTGTATDTQYF. The CDR3 DNA is TGTGCCACTTCCCTTACCGGGACGGCGACAGATACGCAGTATTTT. The rearrangement uses TRBV19 and TRBJ2-3, with D perhaps being TRBD1 or TRBD2 (5 bases each). V gave up 10 bases and J gave up 3 bases, with 20 bases separating them. The CDR3 contains 15 residues. Germline V lookup: CDR1 LNHDA, CDR2 SQIVND (reference sequence).

The rearrangement joins TRBV6-1 to TRBJ1-5, with TRBD1 matching 7 bases. The germline V gene encodes CDR1 MNHNS and CDR2 SASEGT. Trimming at V came to 3 bases and at J to 6 bases, leaving 2 bases not matched to a gene. The CDR3 totals 13 residues. In DNA, the CDR3 is TGTGCCAGCAGTGATCAGGGGGTTCAGCCCCAGCATTTT. Residues: CASSDQGVQPQHF.

V gene TRBV19 combines with J gene TRBJ2-2, with D uncertain. The length of the CDR3 is 14 residues. The V gene lost 5 bases and the J gene lost 2 bases, with 9 bases spanning the gap. The germline CDR1 and CDR2 sequences are LNHDA and SQIVND (reference sequence). CDR3 in DNA: TGTGCCAGTAGTGCCCTGGGCAACACCGGGGAGCTGTTTTTT. Translated: CASSALGNTGELFF.

V is TRBV6-1 and J is TRBJ1-1; 7 bases align to TRBD1. Looked up from germline, CDR1 is MNHNS and CDR2 is SASEGT. Trimming at V came to 7 bases and at J to 0 bases, leaving 2 bases not matched to a gene. The CDR3 sequence is 13 residues long. The CDR3 reads CASKQGLNTEAFF. DNA for the CDR3: TGTGCCAGCAAACAGGGGTTGAACACTGAAGCTTTCTTT.

The genes are TRBV5-5 and TRBJ1-2; no reliable D call. CDR3 length: 16 residues. In germline, CDR1 is SGHKS, CDR2 YYEKEE (reference sequence). The V end lost 0 bases, the J end lost 0 bases, and 12 bases lay between the germline ends. CDR3 amino acids: CASSLEMHSTNYGYTF. The CDR3 coding sequence is TGTGCCAGCAGCTTGGAGATGCACAGTACTAACTATGGCTACACCTTC.

The chain recombines TRBV6-4 with TRBJ2-7, with D hard to call. This CDR3 is 15 amino acids long. V was pared by 6 bases and J by 0 bases, with 15 bases between. The germline gives CDR1 MRHNA, CDR2 SNTAGT. CDR3 in DNA: TGTGCCAGCAGGGACCACGGGTCTCGCTCCTACGAGCAGTACTTC. This encodes CASRDHGSRSYEQYF.

V is TRBV27 and J is TRBJ1-2, with 9 bases identical to TRBD1. Germline CDR1 and CDR2: MNHEY and SMNVEV (reference sequence). The CDR3 length is 14 residues. V was pared by 3 bases and J by 8 bases, with 7 bases of the junction left unmatched. This chain's CDR3 is CASSFKPTGGGYTF. In nucleotides, the CDR3 is TGTGCCAGCAGTTTCAAACCGACAGGGGGAGGCTACACCTTC.

The chain combines TRBV9 with TRBJ2-7, with 14 bases aligning to TRBD2. CDR1 is SGDLS and CDR2 is YYNGEE in the germline V gene. V gave up 6 bases and J gave up 0 bases; unmatched junction bases: 14. This CDR3 has 19 residues. As DNA, the CDR3 is TGTGCCAGCAATAATGGGGGGGGGACTAGCGGGGGAACCTCCTACGAGCAGTACTTC. Protein product: CASNNGGGTSGGTSYEQYF.

The V call is TRBV28, the J call TRBJ1-4, with unresolved D. Germline V gene lookup returns CDR1 MDHEN and CDR2 SYDVKM. V lost 6 bases to trimming and J lost 8 bases, with 16 bases between them. The CDR3 is 14 residues long. CDR3 residues: CASRKIQTREKLFF. The CDR3 DNA is TGTGCCAGCAGAAAGATCCAAACACGGGAAAAACTGTTTTTT. The full variable domain, completed using reference TRBV28 and TRBJ1-4, is DVKVTQSSRYLVKRTGEKVFLECVQDMDHENMFWYRQDPGLGLRLIYFSYDVKMKEKGDIPEGYSVSREKKERFSLILESASTNQTSMYLCASRKIQTREKLFFGSGTQLSVL.

The CDR3 spells CASSESAGQGWNEQFF. In DNA form, the CDR3 reads TGCGCCAGCAGTGAGTCGGCCGGACAGGGGTGGAATGAGCAGTTCTTC. The chain links TRBV10-2 to TRBJ2-1; 9 nucleotides line up with TRBD1. CDR1 and CDR2 from the germline V gene are WSHSY and SAAADI. The CDR3 sequence is 16 residues long. V shed 0 bases and J 7 bases; nucleotides not matched to a gene: 7.

The chain is built from TRBV28 and TRBJ1-2; D call uncertain. V dropped 4 bases and J dropped 5 bases, with 5 bases sitting between them. Germline assignment: CDR1 MDHEN and CDR2 SYDVKM. The CDR3 sequence is 11 residues long. CDR3 amino acids: CASSSEYGYTF. CDR3 in DNA: TGTGCCAGCAGTTCCGAATATGGCTACACCTTC.

The gene calls are TRBV19 and TRBJ1-5; D unclear. This CDR3 has 14 amino acids. The V gene lost 6 bases and the J gene lost 3 bases, with 12 bases spanning the gap. Per germline, CDR1 LNHDA and CDR2 SQIVND (reference sequence). The CDR3 DNA sequence: TGTGCCAGTAGACTGGGGAGAGTCAATCAGCCCCAGCATTTT. Encoded protein: CASRLGRVNQPQHF.

The chain employs TRBV15 and TRBJ2-1; 8 bases are a match to TRBD1. The CDR3 runs to 14 residues. Germline V CDR1 and CDR2: LNHNV, YYDKDF (reference sequence). With V trimmed by 3 bases and J by 7 bases, 5 bases remained unmatched. CDR3 amino acids: CATSRGQVRNEQFF. In DNA, the CDR3 is TGTGCCACCAGCAGGGGACAGGTCCGGAATGAGCAGTTCTTC.

The genes are TRBV5-1 and TRBJ2-2; TRBD2 aligns across 11 bases. This CDR3 is 15 amino acids long. Germline lookup yields CDR1 SGHRS and CDR2 YFSETQ. The V segment lost 3 bases and the J segment 4 bases; nucleotides outside the gene matches: 2. CDR3 amino acids: CASSSGTSGTGELFF. The CDR3 region has the DNA TGCGCCAGCAGCTCCGGGACTAGCGGCACCGGGGAGCTGTTTTTT. Complete variable domain (other parts from reference TRBV5-1 and TRBJ2-2): KAGVTQTPRYLIKTRGQQVTLSCSPISGHRSVSWYQQTPGQGLQFLFEYFSETQRNKGNFPGRFSGRQFSNSRSEMNVSTLELGDSALYLCASSSGTSGTGELFFGEGSRLTVL.

This clone was picked up one time. This rearrangement joins TRBV6-1 to TRBJ1-4; 7 nucleotides line up with TRBD1. Germline assignment: CDR1 MNHNS and CDR2 SASEGT. The CDR3 spans 13 residues. Germline trimming cut 8 bases from V and 7 bases from J; bases unmatched to any gene: 7. The CDR3 here is CASLQGWGEKLFF. CDR3 nucleotide sequence: TGTGCCAGCCTACAGGGGTGGGGTGAAAAACTGTTTTTT.

This rearrangement joins TRBV5-4 to TRBJ2-1; D may be TRBD1 (5 bases). CDR3 length equals 15 residues. Trimming removed 2 bases from V and 6 bases from J, with 15 bases in between. Germline CDR1 and CDR2: SGHNT and YYREEE (reference sequence). DNA of the CDR3: TGTGCCAGCAGCTTTCGAGCGCAAAGGGGCAATGAGCAGTTCTTC. Translation gives CASSFRAQRGNEQFF.

This clone has a single count. J is TRBJ2-7 and V is TRBV28; perhaps TRBD2 as D (7 bases). Germline CDR1 is MDHEN and CDR2 is SYDVKM. V lost 5 bases and J 0 bases, leaving 20 bases between the germline ends. The CDR3 runs to 17 residues. For the CDR3, the DNA is TGTGCCAGCAGTCCCCGGGGGGCGGCTCAAATCTCCTACGAGCAGTACTTC. Its protein product is CASSPRGAAQISYEQYF.

The chain is built from TRBV7-2 and TRBJ2-1; D may be TRBD1 (6 bases). V lost 3 bases to trimming and J lost 7 bases, with 7 bases between them. The CDR3 runs to 12 residues. The germline V gene has CDR1 SGHTA and CDR2 FQGNSA. The CDR3 is CASSFQGNEQFF. The DNA for the CDR3 is TGTGCCAGCAGCTTTCAGGGGAATGAGCAGTTCTTC.

The V call is TRBV7-9, the J call TRBJ1-2, with TRBD1 matching 9 bases. Per the germline V gene, CDR1 is SEHNR and CDR2 is FQNEAQ (reference sequence). Losses at the gene ends were 4 bases for V and 5 bases for J; bases not matched to a gene: 2. The CDR3 consists of 13 residues. This CDR3 reads CASSSGQGYGYTF. Here the CDR3 DNA reads TGTGCCAGCAGCTCCGGACAGGGGTATGGCTACACCTTC.